These 27 T cell receptor beta chains came from one sample sequenced in a study of cytomegalovirus exposure and HLA in healthy donors. TCRdb keeps only in-frame clones here, not all; method: immunoSEQ multiplex PCR. The table has about 73,000 clones, 85% to 95% seen once. The sample taken for sequencing was PBMCs. These receptors were obtained from a man aged 18 to 29 in good health and CMV-seronegative.

The J gene is TRBJ1-2, the V gene TRBV28, with D unresolved. CDR1 MDHEN and CDR2 SYDVKM come from the germline V gene. V shed 3 bases and J shed 3 bases, with 11 bases lying between them. The CDR3 has 14 residues. The DNA of the CDR3 is TGTGCCAGCAGTTTGGTGCGCGGTGACTATGGCTACACCTTC. Translating gives CASSLVRGDYGYTF.

This chain connects TRBV7-2 to TRBJ1-4, with 9 bases aligning to TRBD1. This CDR3 is 15 amino acids long. From germline, CDR1 is SGHTA and CDR2 FQGNSA. The V and J ends lost 2 bases and 7 bases, in that order; junction bases with no gene match: 5. CDR3 nucleotides: TGTGCCAGCAGCTTATTGGGACAGGGAGGTGAAAAACTGTTTTTT. It translates to CASSLLGQGGEKLFF.

The chain joins TRBV23-1 to TRBJ2-7, with D perhaps TRBD2 (6 bases). TRBV23-1 is reported as an ORF; its role is uncertain. The V and J ends lost 3 bases and 5 bases respectively, with 11 bases between them. The length of the CDR3 is 13 residues. The CDR3 loop is CASSQLGSNEQYF. DNA of the CDR3: TGCGCCAGCAGTCAGCTCGGGAGTAACGAGCAGTACTTC.

The J gene is TRBJ1-2, the V gene TRBV19, with D uncertain. The V and J ends lost 5 bases and 7 bases respectively, with 11 bases between them. Per germline, CDR1 LNHDA and CDR2 SQIVND (reference sequence). This CDR3 has 12 residues. In DNA, the CDR3 is TGTGCCAGTAGTGGTGCGGCTGCTGGCTACACCTTC. Protein product: CASSGAAAGYTF.

Concerning this clone itself: The same CDR3 also results from other DNA sequences found in this sample. The chain has TRBV29-1 and TRBJ1-3; tentative D call: TRBD1 (6 bases). V shed 6 bases and J shed 0 bases, with 12 bases lying between them. The CDR3 contains 14 residues. CDR1 and CDR2 from the germline V gene are SQVTM and ANQGSEA. In DNA, the CDR3 is TGCAGCGTAGGCGGACAGAGCTCTGGAAACACCATATATTTT. It specifies CSVGGQSSGNTIYF.

The chain carries TRBV7-9 and TRBJ2-3, with 10 bases that match TRBD1. The CDR3 spans 16 residues. CDR1 and CDR2 (germline): SEHNR, FQNEAQ (reference sequence). The J segment lost 6 bases and the V segment lost 3 bases, leaving 9 bases of the junction unmatched. CDR3 nucleotides: TGTGCCAGCAGCTTGTCCGGGACAGGGGCCCCCGATACGCAGTATTTT. Its translation: CASSLSGTGAPDTQYF.

The gene calls are TRBV6-6 and TRBJ1-1; maybe TRBD1 (5 bases). CDR3 length: 13 residues. V dropped 2 bases and J dropped 4 bases, with 8 bases sitting between them. Germline values: CDR1 MNHNY, CDR2 SVGAGI (reference sequence). The CDR3 coding sequence is TGTGCCAGCAGTTACGACAGTGGCACTGAAGCTTTCTTT. Translation: CASSYDSGTEAFF.

The chain has TRBV6-5 and TRBJ1-3; the D is unclear. The CDR3 sequence is 14 residues long. Trimming took 8 bases from V and 7 from J, leaving 18 bases between them. CDR1 and CDR2 (germline): MNHEY, SVGAGI. The CDR3 sequence is CASQAGPLYNTIYF. DNA for the CDR3: TGTGCCAGCCAAGCAGGTCCGTTATACAACACCATATATTTT.

V usage is TRBV7-3 and J usage is TRBJ2-7, with 8 positions matching TRBD2. CDR3 size: 16 residues. Germline V gene sequence: CDR1 SGHTA, CDR2 FQGTGA. V shed 5 bases and J 2 bases; nucleotides not matched to a gene: 11. The CDR3: CASSPKGGRGAYEQYF. CDR3 bases: TGTGCCAGCAGCCCCAAGGGGGGGCGGGGGGCCTACGAGCAGTACTTC.

There are a few counts of this clone. The genes are TRBV30 and TRBJ1-2; maybe TRBD1 (6 bases). CDR1 is GTSNPN, CDR2 SVGIG, per germline (reference sequence). V shed 1 base and J shed 13 bases, with 13 bases lying between them. CDR3 length equals 11 residues. The chain's CDR3 is CAWSGGGLGTF. The CDR3 nucleotides are TGTGCCTGGAGTGGGGGGGGGCTGGGCACCTTC. Full variable domain (remainder filled in from reference TRBV30 and TRBJ1-2): SQTIHQWPATLVQPVGSPLSLECTVEGTSNPNLYWYRQAAGRGLQLLFYSVGIGQISSEVPQNLSASRPQDRQFILSSKKLLLSDSGFYLCAWSGGGLGTFGSGTRLTVV.

This chain links TRBV13 with TRBJ1-1; no clear D. The length of the CDR3 is 13 residues. With 5 bases removed from V and 8 bases from J, the gap between germline ends came to 15 bases. The V gene's germline CDR1 is PRHDT and CDR2 FYEKMQ (reference sequence). The CDR3 nucleotides read TGTGCCAGCAGCCCCGGGTCTCGTCCCGAAGCTTTCTTT. It is translated as CASSPGSRPEAFF. The full variable domain, in which reference TRBV13 and TRBJ1-1 provide the parts outside the CDR3, is AAGVIQSPRHLIKEKRETATLKCYPIPRHDTVYWYQQGPGQDPQFLISFYEKMQSDKGSIPDRFSAQQFSDYHSELNMSSLELGDSALYFCASSPGSRPEAFFGQGTRLTVV.

V gene TRBV27 combines with J gene TRBJ2-5; 8 nucleotides match TRBD2. The junction had 3 bases not matched to a gene; V was cut back by 2 bases and J by 4 bases. The CDR3 runs to 14 residues. Germline V gives CDR1 MNHEY, CDR2 SMNVEV (reference sequence). The CDR3 region has the DNA TGTGCCAGCAGTTTAAATAGCGGGGTAGAGACCCAGTACTTC. Translated: CASSLNSGVETQYF.

The chain uses TRBV4-3 and TRBJ2-3, with a possible D match to TRBD2 (6 bases). CDR3 length: 15 residues. V shed 0 bases and J shed 3 bases, with 10 bases lying between them. CDR1 is LGHNA, CDR2 YSLEER, per germline. CDR3 DNA sequence: TGCGCCAGCAGCCAAGAGGGGAGGATTACAGATACGCAGTATTTT. The encoded protein is CASSQEGRITDTQYF.

The rearrangement uses TRBV5-6 and TRBJ2-6; TRBD2 matches at 7 bases. From germline, CDR1 is SGHDT and CDR2 YYEEEE. The CDR3 runs 18 residues. V lost 3 bases, J lost 0 bases, and 9 bases stayed unmatched. The CDR3: CASSWGAGQYSGANVLTF. As DNA, the CDR3 is TGTGCCAGCAGCTGGGGAGCGGGGCAATACTCTGGGGCCAACGTCCTGACTTTC.

This rearrangement joins TRBV11-3 to TRBJ2-2, with TRBD2 matching 8 bases. CDR3 length: 16 amino acids. Germline trimming cut 2 bases from V and 5 bases from J; bases unmatched to any gene: 7. Looked up from germline, CDR1 is SGHNT and CDR2 is YENEEA. CDR3 sequence: CASSLSVAGRTGELFF. The CDR3 bases are TGTGCCAGCAGCTTATCGGTAGCGGGGCGGACCGGGGAGCTGTTTTTT.

The J gene is TRBJ2-7, the V gene TRBV18; D is unclear. This CDR3 contains 14 residues. Germline CDR1 KGHSH, CDR2 LQKENI. V was clipped by 4 bases and J by 2 bases, with 12 bases between them. This CDR3 reads CASSHYLKTYEQYF. CDR3 sequence (DNA): TGTGCCAGCTCACACTATCTTAAGACCTACGAGCAGTACTTC.

The chain employs TRBV7-8 and TRBJ1-2, with 9 bases lining up with TRBD1. CDR1 is SGHVS and CDR2 is FQNEAQ in the germline V gene. The CDR3 covers 14 residues. Trimming at V came to 4 bases and at J to 5 bases, leaving 5 bases not matched to a gene. CDR3 sequence: CASSSTGGSYGYTF. CDR3 nucleotide sequence: TGTGCCAGCAGCTCGACAGGGGGGTCTTATGGCTACACCTTC. Using reference TRBV7-8 and TRBJ1-2 for the parts outside the CDR3, the full variable domain is GAGVSQSPRYKVAKRGQDVALRCDPISGHVSLFWYQQALGQGPEFLTYFQNEAQLDKSGLPSDRFFAERPEGSVSTLKIQRTQQEDSAVYLCASSSTGGSYGYTFGSGTRLTVV.

The V call is TRBV6-6, the J call TRBJ2-7; D remains ambiguous. The V gene's germline CDR1 is MNHNY and CDR2 SVGAGI (reference sequence). This CDR3 is built from 13 residues. Trimming removed 6 bases at V and 6 bases at J, with 15 bases between. CDR3 residues: CASSRLVAAEQYF. The CDR3 nucleotides read TGTGCCAGCAGCCGCCTGGTTGCGGCCGAGCAGTACTTC.

The chain links TRBV27 to TRBJ2-2; D is undetermined. Germline V lookup: CDR1 MNHEY, CDR2 SMNVEV (reference sequence). V was shortened by 2 bases and J by 4 bases, with 11 bases between the two germline ends. CDR3 length equals 15 residues. The DNA of the CDR3 is TGTGCCAGCAGTTTAATTGGGCCATTCACCGGGGAGCTGTTTTTT. It codes for CASSLIGPFTGELFF.

This clone occurred once. The CDR3 is CASGGQRGTEAFF. The DNA for the CDR3 is TGTGCCAGTGGGGGACAGAGGGGCACTGAAGCTTTCTTT. The genes are TRBV19 and TRBJ1-1; the match to TRBD1 covers 7 bases. Germline-derived CDR1 and CDR2 are LNHDA and SQIVND (reference sequence). The CDR3 has 13 amino acids. The trim removed 8 bases at V and 4 bases at J, leaving 7 bases unmatched.

This rearrangement joins TRBV14 to TRBJ2-5; the D gene is possibly TRBD2 (6 bases). Germline CDR1 and CDR2: SGHDN and FVKESK. The CDR3 spans 16 residues. Between the trimmed V and J ends, which lost 4 bases and 0 bases, there was a span of 15 bases. The CDR3 region is CASSPNLRGYQETQYF. CDR3 DNA sequence: TGTGCCAGCAGCCCCAACTTACGGGGGTACCAAGAGACCCAGTACTTC.

Only one count was recorded for this clone. The chain carries TRBV11-2 and TRBJ2-7, with 8 bases fitting TRBD1. The J segment lost 5 bases and the V segment lost 6 bases, leaving 9 bases of the junction unmatched. The CDR3 sequence is 14 residues long. Germline V CDR1 and CDR2: SGHAT, FQNNGV. CDR3 in DNA: TGTGCCAGCAGTCCCTGGACAGGGCGAAACGAGCAGTACTTC. Its translation is CASSPWTGRNEQYF.

The chain combines TRBV6-1 with TRBJ1-5, with D possibly matching TRBD1 (6 bases). V was cut by 6 bases and J by 8 bases, with 14 bases left in between. This CDR3 comprises 13 residues. Germline V CDR1 and CDR2: MNHNS, SASEGT. CDR3 loop: CASSGQPAEPQHF. The CDR3 DNA follows: TGTGCCAGCAGCGGACAGCCCGCGGAGCCCCAGCATTTT.

This chain uses TRBV7-6 with TRBJ2-7; perhaps TRBD2 as D (6 bases). The germline V gene encodes CDR1 SGHVS and CDR2 FNYEAQ. The CDR3 totals 16 residues. V was pared by 7 bases and J by 0 bases, with 19 bases between. The CDR3 DNA is TGTGCCAGCACCCTTAGCCCGGACTATAGCTCCTACGAGCAGTACTTC. It yields the protein CASTLSPDYSSYEQYF.

The chain recombines TRBV6-4 with TRBJ2-1; 7 nucleotides agree with TRBD2. The CDR3 is made up of 15 amino acids. In germline, CDR1 is MRHNA, CDR2 SNTAGT. J lost 3 bases, V lost 2 bases, and 4 bases had no gene match. For the CDR3, the DNA is TGTGCCAGCAGTGACCAAAGCGGGGACTACAATGAGCAGTTCTTC. Protein sequence: CASSDQSGDYNEQFF.

The chain uses TRBV7-3 and TRBJ2-2; tentatively, D is TRBD2 (5 bases). Looked up from germline, CDR1 is SGHTA and CDR2 is FQGTGA. This CDR3 spans 13 amino acids. V was clipped by 6 bases and J by 7 bases, with 12 bases between them. For the CDR3, the DNA is TGTGCCAGCAGTCTCCATGGAGGCGGGGAGCTGTTTTTT. Translating gives CASSLHGGGELFF.

Worth noting for this clone: Germline is not matched at one junction end, which may reflect a read error. J is TRBJ2-2 and V is TRBV11-2; 8 nucleotides agree with TRBD2. The CDR3 is made up of 14 amino acids. Germline values: CDR1 SGHAT, CDR2 FQNNGV. CDR3 in amino acids: CASSLVLSGTRKGF. The CDR3 DNA follows: TGTGCCAGCAGCTTAGTCCTATCCGGGACTAGAAAGGGGTTT. The full variable domain, rest sourced from reference TRBV11-2 and TRBJ2-2, is EAGVAQSPRYKIIEKRQSVAFWCNPISGHATLYWYQQILGQGPKLLIQFQNNGVVDDSQLPKDRFSAERLKGVDSTLKIQPAKLEDSAVYLCASSLVLSGTRKGFGEGSRLTVL.